These 18 T cell receptor beta chains share one sample of origin, sequenced in a study of blood T cell repertoires in COVID-19. Sequenced by immunoSEQ multiplex PCR; TCRdb stores in-frame clones only, minus some. The sample shows just over 250,000 clones, more than 75% of them seen only once. Sequences were obtained from peripheral blood. Receptors originate from a woman aged 45-59 years with acute or convalescent COVID-19.

The chain combines TRBV27 with TRBJ2-1, with TRBD1 identical over 7 bases. V shed 5 bases and J 0 bases; nucleotides not matched to a gene: 4. The germline CDR1 and CDR2 sequences are MNHEY and SMNVEV (reference sequence). The CDR3 length is 15 residues. The CDR3 region is CASSRDSYSYNEQFF. In DNA, the CDR3 is TGTGCCAGCAGTCGGGACAGCTACTCCTACAATGAGCAGTTCTTC.

This chain links TRBV4-2 with TRBJ2-7; D is uncertain. The V end lost 0 bases, the J end lost 0 bases, and 12 bases lay between the germline ends. The germline V gene encodes CDR1 LGHNA and CDR2 YNFKEQ. The CDR3 consists of 16 residues. Here the CDR3 DNA reads TGTGCCAGCAGCCAAGAGGAAGAGACAAGCTCCTACGAGCAGTACTTC. Amino acids: CASSQEEETSSYEQYF.

The CDR3 spells CSASHSLKTGSPLHF. CDR3 DNA: TGCAGTGCTAGTCACTCCCTGAAAACGGGGTCACCCCTCCACTTT. The rearrangement links TRBV20-1 to TRBJ1-6; D unresolved. Trimming cost V 3 bases and J 10 bases, with 19 bases left between them. This CDR3 region has 15 residues. Germline V gene sequence: CDR1 DFQATT, CDR2 SNEGSKA (reference sequence).

J is TRBJ1-4 and V is TRBV7-9, with unresolved D. Germline V gene lookup returns CDR1 SEHNR and CDR2 FQNEAQ (reference sequence). The V end was cut by 5 bases, the J end by 4 bases, with 17 bases between. This CDR3 is 16 amino acids long. CDR3 bases: TGTGCCAGCAGCACATCTTACGGCGGATATAATGAAAAACTGTTTTTT. This encodes CASSTSYGGYNEKLFF.

The chain carries TRBV28 and TRBJ2-3; D is perhaps TRBD1 (6 bases). Germline V CDR1 and CDR2: MDHEN, SYDVKM. Trimming pared 6 bases from V and 0 bases from J, leaving 16 bases between. There are 16 residues in the CDR3. CDR3 in DNA: TGTGCCAGCAGCCTAGACAGGTTTCCTAGCACAGATACGCAGTATTTT. Its translation: CASSLDRFPSTDTQYF. Full variable domain (outside the CDR3, taken from reference TRBV28 and TRBJ2-3): DVKVTQSSRYLVKRTGEKVFLECVQDMDHENMFWYRQDPGLGLRLIYFSYDVKMKEKGDIPEGYSVSREKKERFSLILESASTNQTSMYLCASSLDRFPSTDTQYFGPGTRLTVL.

J is TRBJ2-7 and V is TRBV27; 11 bases match TRBD2. Germline V lookup: CDR1 MNHEY, CDR2 SMNVEV (reference sequence). J was trimmed by 4 bases and V by 3 bases; bases with no gene match: 5. This CDR3 is built from 15 residues. CDR3 sequence: CASSFSRTSGYEQYF. CDR3 DNA sequence: TGTGCCAGCAGTTTCTCAAGGACTAGCGGGTACGAGCAGTACTTC.

This clone has just one count. This chain connects TRBV7-9 to TRBJ2-5, with 7 bases that match TRBD1. Germline V gene sequence: CDR1 SEHNR, CDR2 FQNEAQ (reference sequence). Trimming took 4 bases from V and 3 from J; bases not matched to a gene: 5. CDR3 size: 14 residues. CDR3 DNA: TGTGCCAGCAGCTATACAGGGGCCAAAGAGACCCAGTACTTC. It translates to CASSYTGAKETQYF. The full variable domain, its missing parts supplied by reference TRBV7-9 and TRBJ2-5, is DTGVSQNPRHKITKRGQNVTFRCDPISEHNRLYWYRQTLGQGPEFLTYFQNEAQLEKSRLLSDRFSAERPKGSFSTLEIQRTEQGDSAMYLCASSYTGAKETQYFGPGTRLLVL.

The rearrangement uses TRBV5-6 and TRBJ1-6; 9 bases fit TRBD1. Germline CDR1 SGHDT, CDR2 YYEEEE. The CDR3 has 15 amino acids. Trimming cost V 4 bases and J 5 bases; bases outside gene matches: 4. The CDR3 protein is CASSKGTGNNSPLHF. For the CDR3, the DNA is TGTGCCAGCAGCAAAGGGACAGGGAATAATTCACCCCTCCACTTT.

The rearrangement links TRBV7-3 to TRBJ1-1; 7 bases map to TRBD1. After removal of 4 bases from V and 4 bases from J, the junction contained 15 bases not matched to a gene. The CDR3 covers 17 residues. CDR1 is SGHTA and CDR2 is FQGTGA in the germline V gene. In DNA, the CDR3 is TGTGCCAGCAGCTCAAGACCTCTTGACAGGGTGGTCACTGAAGCTTTCTTT. Translating gives CASSSRPLDRVVTEAFF.

V usage is TRBV9 and J usage is TRBJ2-1; a weak D match, TRBD1 (5 bases). With 0 bases removed from V and 0 bases from J, the gap between germline ends came to 10 bases. Germline V gene lookup returns CDR1 SGDLS and CDR2 YYNGEE. This CDR3 is 16 amino acids long. CDR3 amino acids: CASSVALDSSYNEQFF. CDR3 sequence (DNA): TGTGCCAGCAGCGTAGCTTTAGACAGCTCCTACAATGAGCAGTTCTTC.

This chain joins TRBV27 and TRBJ2-1; D is unresolved. The germline gives CDR1 MNHEY, CDR2 SMNVEV (reference sequence). CDR3 length: 15 residues. Trimming shortened V by 4 bases and J by 9 bases, and 19 bases separated the two germline ends. CDR3 sequence reads: CASSSPPSSNSEQFF. CDR3 nucleotides: TGTGCCAGCAGTTCTCCCCCGAGTTCCAACAGTGAGCAGTTCTTC.

The chain combines TRBV3-1 (or the pseudogene TRBV3-2) with TRBJ2-7; 9 nucleotides align to TRBD2. The CDR3 is 15 residues long. The germline CDR1 and CDR2 sequences are LGHDT and YNNKEL (reference sequence). V was clipped by 4 bases and J by 4 bases; unmatched bases: 8. For the CDR3, the DNA is TGTGCCAGCAGCCCATTAGCGGGAGCTCTTTACGAGCAGTACTTC. Amino acid sequence: CASSPLAGALYEQYF.

The chain recombines TRBV28 with TRBJ1-3; possible D gene TRBD1, 5 bases. V lost 10 bases and J lost 0, with 19 bases in between. This CDR3 has 16 amino acids. Germline V lookup: CDR1 MDHEN, CDR2 SYDVKM. The CDR3 region is CATIITGVYSGNTIYF. The CDR3 bases are TGTGCCACCATAATAACAGGAGTGTACTCTGGAAACACCATATATTTT.

This rearrangement joins TRBV7-9 to TRBJ1-4; 10 bases align to TRBD1. Germline V gene lookup returns CDR1 SEHNR and CDR2 FQNEAQ (reference sequence). The CDR3 loop spans 16 amino acids. V lost 5 bases, J lost 14 bases, and 17 bases stayed unmatched. In DNA, the CDR3 is TGTGCCAGCAGCCACCAAGGACAGGTTGAGGGACAGGGGCTGTTTTTT. Protein sequence: CASSHQGQVEGQGLFF.

The DNA for the CDR3 is TGTGCCAGCAGTTACGGTGGTGGAGGGGGCGGCTACACCTTC. Protein product: CASSYGGGGGGYTF. The V gene is TRBV27, the J gene TRBJ1-2; 7 positions match TRBD1. Germline V gene lookup returns CDR1 MNHEY and CDR2 SMNVEV (reference sequence). J lost 8 bases, V lost 4 bases, and 10 bases had no gene match. This CDR3 is built from 14 residues.

The V gene is TRBV19, the J gene TRBJ1-5; no clear D gene. The ends were cut back, 2 bases at V and 6 bases at J, with 14 bases in the middle. From germline, CDR1 is LNHDA and CDR2 SQIVND (reference sequence). CDR3 length equals 15 residues. In nucleotides, the CDR3 is TGTGCCAGTAGTATACGGGAAACGTCTAGTCAGCCCCAGCATTTT. It translates to CASSIRETSSQPQHF.

CDR3 sequence: CASSLAGDYGYTF. The CDR3 region has the DNA TGTGCCAGTAGTCTCGCCGGTGACTATGGCTACACCTTC. The genes are TRBV19 and TRBJ1-2; no definite D call. This CDR3 spans 13 amino acids. Germline V gene lookup returns CDR1 LNHDA and CDR2 SQIVND (reference sequence). The germline V and J ends were trimmed by 5 bases and 3 bases, with 10 bases remaining between them.

The V and J genes are TRBV9 and TRBJ1-1; D perhaps matches TRBD1 (5 bases). V lost 0 bases to trimming and J lost 3 bases, with 9 bases between them. The CDR3 is 14 residues long. Germline V gives CDR1 SGDLS, CDR2 YYNGEE. The CDR3 DNA reads TGTGCCAGCAGCGTAGCAGGGTCAGACACTGAAGCTTTCTTT. It is translated as CASSVAGSDTEAFF.